The 29 T cell receptor beta chains reported below all come from one sample, sequenced in a study of cytomegalovirus exposure and HLA in healthy donors. PCR involved 60 Vbeta and 13 Jbeta primers. Measured with immunoSEQ multiplex PCR; TCRdb has only the in-frame clones, and not every one. Of about 230,000 clones listed, roughly 90% are singletons. Sequenced sample: PBMCs. These receptor sequences come from a woman between 18 and 29 years old in good health and CMV-seronegative.

This chain's CDR3 is CASSRHTGVDEKLFF. CDR3 nucleotide sequence: TGTGCCAGCAGCCGTCATACAGGGGTAGATGAAAAACTGTTTTTT. This chain uses TRBV9 with TRBJ1-4; 7 bases fit TRBD1. J was trimmed by 6 bases and V by 4 bases; bases with no gene match: 9. Germline CDR1 SGDLS, CDR2 YYNGEE. The CDR3 consists of 15 residues.

This clone has a handful of counts. The gene calls are TRBV5-8 and TRBJ1-6, with no clear D. CDR1 SGHTS and CDR2 YDEGEE come from the germline V gene. V was shortened by 6 bases and J by 9 bases, with 13 bases between the two germline ends. CDR3 length equals 13 residues. As DNA, the CDR3 is TGTGCCAGCAAGGGAGTAGGTGGTTCACCCCTCCACTTT. Protein: CASKGVGGSPLHF.

V and J are TRBV7-2 and TRBJ1-5; D might be TRBD1 (5 bases). The CDR3 runs to 17 residues. Per the germline V gene, CDR1 is SGHTA and CDR2 is FQGNSA. V lost 1 base and J 0 bases, leaving 13 bases between the germline ends. The chain's CDR3 is CASSLEQTAYSNQPQHF. The DNA of the CDR3 is TGTGCCAGCAGCTTAGAGCAGACAGCCTATAGCAATCAGCCCCAGCATTTT.

This clone was seen just once. The CDR3 reads CASTRAGSNEQFF. In nucleotides, the CDR3 is TGTGCCAGCACCAGAGCAGGGTCTAATGAGCAGTTCTTC. The chain has TRBV2 and TRBJ2-1, with D perhaps matching TRBD1 (5 bases). There are 13 residues in the CDR3. V was shortened by 7 bases and J by 7 bases, with 14 bases between the two germline ends. Germline-derived CDR1 and CDR2 are SNHLY and FYNNEI.

The V and J genes are TRBV5-4 and TRBJ1-2, with no clear D. Trimming stripped 4 bases from V and 2 bases from J, with 18 bases between. The CDR3 contains 16 residues. Germline CDR1 reads SGHNT; CDR2 reads YYREEE (reference sequence). CDR3 in DNA: TGTGCCAGCAGCCACCGTTCTCTAATAGCAAACTATGGCTACACCTTC. It is translated as CASSHRSLIANYGYTF.

This chain joins TRBV5-3 and TRBJ2-7, with 7 bases fitting TRBD2. Being an ORF, TRBV5-3 has a function that is uncertain. This CDR3 spans 20 amino acids. V was pared by 6 bases and J by 2 bases, with 26 bases of the junction left unmatched. This chain's CDR3 is CARTETRKTSELFKPYEQYF. The CDR3 DNA is TGTGCCAGAACCGAAACCCGGAAAACTAGCGAGCTCTTCAAGCCCTACGAGCAGTACTTC.

In this sample, this clone turned up once. V gene TRBV6-1 combines with J gene TRBJ1-2; 7 nucleotides line up with TRBD1. Germline CDR1 reads MNHNS; CDR2 reads SASEGT. Trimming cost V 2 bases and J 8 bases; bases outside gene matches: 17. This CDR3 has 17 amino acids. The CDR3 protein is CASSEKNAGQPWGGYTF. The CDR3, as DNA: TGTGCCAGCAGTGAAAAGAATGCGGGACAGCCTTGGGGAGGCTACACCTTC.

The chain recombines TRBV16 with TRBJ2-7; TRBD1 is a possible D gene (6 bases). The CDR3 spans 15 residues. Germline V gives CDR1 KGHSY, CDR2 FQNENV. Trimming removed 0 bases at V and 3 bases at J, with 12 bases between. In DNA form, the CDR3 reads TGTGCCAGCAGCCAATCTTGGGACACCATCTACGAGCAGTACTTC. Translated: CASSQSWDTIYEQYF.

In its sample, this clone was seen once. V usage is TRBV25-1 and J usage is TRBJ2-7; TRBD2 might be the D (6 bases). Germline values: CDR1 MGHDK, CDR2 SYGVNS. CDR3 length: 15 residues. Trimming stripped 8 bases from V and 6 bases from J, with 23 bases between. CDR3 protein: CASARGVAVHSEQYF. The CDR3, as DNA: TGTGCCAGCGCCCGAGGGGTAGCGGTTCACTCCGAGCAGTACTTC.

The chain employs TRBV5-4 and TRBJ1-2, with 7 nucleotides matching TRBD1. V trimming: 4 bases; J trimming: 5 bases; junction bases outside the gene matches: 11. Germline V gene data show CDR1 as SGHNT and CDR2 as YYREEE (reference sequence). The CDR3 contains 15 residues. DNA of the CDR3: TGTGCCAGCAGCCAAGCCTGGGACAGAAAGTATGGCTACACCTTC. It is translated as CASSQAWDRKYGYTF.

The genes are TRBV19 and TRBJ2-7, with 8 bases fitting TRBD2. Germline CDR1 and CDR2: LNHDA and SQIVND (reference sequence). The CDR3 loop spans 14 amino acids. J gave up 6 bases and V 3 bases, and 7 bases lay outside the gene matches. For the CDR3, the DNA is TGTGCCAGTAGTATCCTAGCGGGTACAGGCGAGCAGTACTTC. It specifies CASSILAGTGEQYF.

V and J are TRBV2 and TRBJ1-5; D might be TRBD1 (6 bases). V dropped 4 bases and J dropped 3 bases, with 16 bases sitting between them. Germline lookup yields CDR1 SNHLY and CDR2 FYNNEI. CDR3 length: 16 amino acids. CDR3 sequence: CASSAGLGQTNQPQHF. The CDR3 bases are TGTGCCAGCAGTGCGGGATTAGGACAGACCAATCAGCCCCAGCATTTT.

V usage is TRBV7-8 and J usage is TRBJ2-7; perhaps TRBD2 as D (5 bases). V was cut by 5 bases and J by 4 bases, with 18 bases left in between. CDR3 length: 15 residues. CDR1 and CDR2 from the germline V gene are SGHVS and FQNEAQ. CDR3 residues: CASSPLAGASYEQYF. The DNA of the CDR3 is TGTGCCAGCAGCCCGCTAGCCGGAGCGTCGTACGAGCAGTACTTC.

The rearrangement uses TRBV18 and TRBJ1-1; D is unclear. The CDR3 loop spans 13 amino acids. Germline V gene lookup returns CDR1 KGHSH and CDR2 LQKENI. V lost 2 bases to trimming and J lost 12 bases, with 16 bases between them. The CDR3 DNA sequence: TGTGCCAGCTCACCAGGGTTGGGGTTGACTACTTTCTTT. Its protein product is CASSPGLGLTTFF.

J is TRBJ2-7 and V is TRBV7-8; perhaps TRBD2 as D (6 bases). The CDR3 spans 15 residues. V was trimmed by 1 base and J by 2 bases, leaving 12 bases between them. CDR1 and CDR2 (germline): SGHVS, FQNEAQ. The CDR3 protein is CASSLDPGVTYEQYF. CDR3 nucleotide sequence: TGTGCCAGCAGCTTAGACCCGGGAGTCACCTACGAGCAGTACTTC.

The CDR3 is CASSSKTGTTNTGELFF. CDR3 nucleotide sequence: TGCGCCAGCAGCTCTAAAACCGGGACAACGAACACCGGGGAGCTGTTTTTT. The chain combines TRBV5-1 with TRBJ2-2, with D perhaps TRBD1 (6 bases). CDR1 is SGHRS and CDR2 is YFSETQ in the germline V gene. Trimming cost V 3 bases and J 0 bases, with 15 bases left between them. The CDR3 has 17 residues. Full variable domain (remainder filled in from reference TRBV5-1 and TRBJ2-2): KAGVTQTPRYLIKTRGQQVTLSCSPISGHRSVSWYQQTPGQGLQFLFEYFSETQRNKGNFPGRFSGRQFSNSRSEMNVSTLELGDSALYLCASSSKTGTTNTGELFFGEGSRLTVL.

The rearrangement uses TRBV9 and TRBJ2-3, with 16 bases lining up with TRBD2. V shed 3 bases and J 0 bases; nucleotides not matched to a gene: 19. CDR3 size: 23 residues. Germline CDR1 reads SGDLS; CDR2 reads YYNGEE. The CDR3 is CASSAPPGTSGGAKAASTDTQYF. The DNA of the CDR3 is TGTGCCAGCAGCGCCCCACCGGGGACTAGCGGGGGGGCCAAGGCAGCTAGCACAGATACGCAGTATTTT.

This chain links TRBV13 with TRBJ1-2, with 9 bases that match TRBD1. J was trimmed by 6 bases and V by 4 bases; bases with no gene match: 6. From germline, CDR1 is PRHDT and CDR2 FYEKMQ (reference sequence). This CDR3 has 14 amino acids. The CDR3 is CASSWDRAGDGYTF. The CDR3 DNA follows: TGTGCCAGCAGCTGGGACAGGGCGGGAGATGGCTACACCTTC.

The rearrangement uses TRBV5-6 and TRBJ2-3; D is possibly TRBD2 (5 bases). Trimming left V 4 bases short and J 0 bases short, with 18 bases between. CDR3 length equals 17 residues. The germline CDR1 and CDR2 sequences are SGHDT and YYEEEE. The CDR3, as DNA: TGTGCCAGCAGCCTCCTGGCCAGCGGAATAAGCACAGATACGCAGTATTTT. Protein sequence: CASSLLASGISTDTQYF.

V usage is TRBV30 and J usage is TRBJ1-1, with unresolved D. V gave up 2 bases and J gave up 5 bases, with 15 bases separating them. CDR1 and CDR2 from the germline V gene are GTSNPN and SVGIG (reference sequence). The CDR3 loop spans 14 amino acids. Written as DNA, the CDR3 is TGTGCCTGGAGTAACGAGAATCGTCGAACTGAAGCTTTCTTT. Translated, it gives CAWSNENRRTEAFF.

The V call is TRBV9, the J call TRBJ1-3; no clear D gene. Trimming stripped 0 bases from V and 0 bases from J, with 13 bases between. This CDR3 is built from 17 residues. Germline values: CDR1 SGDLS, CDR2 YYNGEE. In DNA, the CDR3 is TGTGCCAGCAGCGTAGGAGGGCAGGCCCGCTCTGGAAACACCATATATTTT. Its translation: CASSVGGQARSGNTIYF.

This chain joins TRBV27 and TRBJ2-5, with a weak D call TRBD1 (5 bases). This CDR3 spans 15 amino acids. Trimming removed 0 bases from V and 0 bases from J, with 8 bases in between. CDR1 is MNHEY, CDR2 SMNVEV, per germline (reference sequence). CDR3 protein: CASSLSPTDQETQYF. Here the CDR3 DNA reads TGTGCCAGCAGTTTATCCCCGACAGACCAAGAGACCCAGTACTTC.

A note on this clone: A junction end diverges from the germline sequence, so it may reflect a read error. CDR3 nucleotides: TGTGCCAGCAGTTTAAACCCGGGACTACCATACAATGAGCAGTTCTTC. It specifies CASSLNPGLPYNEQFF. This rearrangement joins TRBV7-3 to TRBJ2-1; 7 bases are a match to TRBD2. CDR1 SGHTA and CDR2 FQGTGA come from the germline V gene. The CDR3 is 16 amino acids.

This rearrangement joins TRBV21-1 to TRBJ1-4; the D call in the table, TRBD1, was not verified against the DNA. TRBV21-1 is shown as a pseudogene. CDR3 size: 18 residues. The CDR3 protein is CASSSGGLKNRANEKLFF. For the CDR3, the DNA is TGTGCCAGCAGCTCTGGGGGCCTTAAAAATCGGGCTAATGAAAAACTGTTTTTT.

The rearrangement uses TRBV6-1 and TRBJ1-1, with D perhaps matching TRBD1 (5 bases). The CDR3 has 14 amino acids. V lost 4 bases and J 1 base, leaving 10 bases between the germline ends. Germline V lookup: CDR1 MNHNS, CDR2 SASEGT. CDR3 residues: CASSVGGENTEAFF. In nucleotides, the CDR3 is TGTGCCAGCAGTGTGGGAGGGGAGAACACTGAAGCTTTCTTT.

The J gene is TRBJ2-7, the V gene TRBV10-2, with 7 bases lining up with TRBD1. The CDR3 runs 13 residues. The V gene's germline CDR1 is WSHSY and CDR2 SAAADI. The V and J ends lost 9 bases and 6 bases, in that order; junction bases with no gene match: 11. In DNA, the CDR3 is TGCGCCAGTAGGGACAGCCCAAGGGGCGAGCAGTACTTC. Translating gives CASRDSPRGEQYF.

The chain has TRBV18 and TRBJ2-1; 9 bases line up with TRBD1. The CDR3 is 16 amino acids. CDR1 and CDR2 (germline): KGHSH, LQKENI. V shed 3 bases, J shed 6 bases, and the junction held 9 bases outside the gene matches. In DNA form, the CDR3 reads TGTGCCAGCTCACCGAGACTGGACAGGGGCAGCAATGAGCAGTTCTTC. Its translation is CASSPRLDRGSNEQFF.

The chain links TRBV7-2 to TRBJ1-1; 7 bases fit TRBD1. Germline trimming cut 4 bases from V and 0 bases from J; bases unmatched to any gene: 5. The CDR3 totals 15 residues. Germline values: CDR1 SGHTA, CDR2 FQGNSA. The CDR3 sequence: CASSSRGAMNTEAFF. CDR3 nucleotides: TGTGCCAGCAGCTCCAGGGGGGCCATGAACACTGAAGCTTTCTTT. Complete variable domain (other parts from reference TRBV7-2 and TRBJ1-1): GAGVSQSPSNKVTEKGKDVELRCDPISGHTALYWYRQSLGQGLEFLIYFQGNSAPDKSGLPSDRFSAERTGGSVSTLTIQRTQQEDSAVYLCASSSRGAMNTEAFFGQGTRLTVV.

This clone was recorded a few times. This chain links TRBV4-3 with TRBJ1-3; no clear D gene. This CDR3 contains 14 residues. Germline V lookup: CDR1 LGHNA, CDR2 YSLEER. The V gene lost 1 base and the J gene lost 7 bases, with 11 bases spanning the gap. The CDR3 DNA reads TGCGCCAGCAGCCAAGGGAGGTCGCCGAACACCATATATTTT. This encodes CASSQGRSPNTIYF.